This T cell receptor (beta chain) was captured in a study of Graves' ophthalmopathy and Graves' hyperthyroidism. Study results and limitations: In blood appeared most of the expanded thyroid clonotypes whose frequency exceeded 0.001.

As the template, RNA transcripts were used to amplify TCR beta CDR3 regions. HTBI primers were employed in first-round RT-PCR, then a second-round multiplex PCR followed. One entry per CDR3 protein, called by TCRdb with MiXCR from the multiplex PCR reads. The sample includes about 700,000 distinct CDR3 sequences, 40% seen only once; the top ten take 40% to 45%. The CDR3 loop spans 13 amino acids. The V gene's germline CDR1 is ENHRY and CDR2 SYGVKD. J lost 7 bases, V lost 0 bases, and 3 bases had no gene match. This clonotype was seen at least ten times. Its antigen is not known. Moderate-to-severe activity, CAS at least 3, NOSPECS at least 4 and duration under 3 months characterized donors with ophthalmopathy. Isolation of PBMCs was performed using about 9 ml of fresh peripheral blood.

The receptor comes from an adult man with Graves' ophthalmopathy. The V call is TRBV10-3, the J call TRBJ2-7; TRBD1 matches at 7 bases. The material sequenced was peripheral blood. CDR3: CAISESQGEEQYF. In DNA, the CDR3 is TGTGCCATCAGTGAGTCCCAGGGGGAAGAGCAGTACTTC.